This T cell receptor (beta chain) comes out of a study of glioma-infiltrating T cells. Amplification of TCR alpha and beta CDR3 regions from RNA used iRepertoire nested multiplex PCR. Tissue mRNA or PBMC total RNA, about 85-400 ng, went into one-step reverse transcription and amplification. In TCRdb, the multiplex PCR reads were re-called with MiXCR into one record per CDR3 protein. The repertoire holds some 85,000 distinct CDR3 sequences, about 25% seen once, with under 8.5% in the top ten. This clonotype came up many times. The target antigen is unknown. Study outcomes and limitations: Tissue and blood shared very few CDR3 sequences. Tissue-blood divergence was below expectation in non-neoplastic patients, above in gliomas.

Trimming took 5 bases from V and 8 from J, leaving 25 bases between them. Germline values: CDR1 MNHNS, CDR2 SASEGT. The CDR3 has 17 amino acids. This chain connects TRBV6-1 to TRBJ2-1; tentatively, D is TRBD1 (5 bases). The TCR sequence derives from a human donor with low-grade glioma or glioblastoma, undergoing nonglioma brain surgery, or in good health (not recorded which). Source material: glioma tissue, nonneoplastic brain tissue, or PBMCs (not recorded which). CDR3 in DNA: TGTGCCAGCAGTCCACTATATACAGGAGTCCTTCGGGATGAGCAGTTCTTC. This encodes CASSPLYTGVLRDEQFF.